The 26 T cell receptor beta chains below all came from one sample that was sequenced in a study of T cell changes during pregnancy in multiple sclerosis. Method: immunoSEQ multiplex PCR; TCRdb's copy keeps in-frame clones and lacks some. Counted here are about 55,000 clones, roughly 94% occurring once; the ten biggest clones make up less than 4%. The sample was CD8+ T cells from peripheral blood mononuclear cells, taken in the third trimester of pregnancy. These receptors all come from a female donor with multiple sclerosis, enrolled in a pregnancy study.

The CDR3 DNA follows: TGTGCCAGCCGGGGCGGGACAGGCAATTCACCCCTCCACTTT. Translation: CASRGGTGNSPLHF. The rearrangement uses TRBV27 and TRBJ1-6; 8 nucleotides agree with TRBD1. The CDR3 spans 14 residues. The junction had 7 bases not matched to a gene; V was cut back by 8 bases and J by 7 bases. CDR1 and CDR2 (germline): MNHEY, SMNVEV (reference sequence).

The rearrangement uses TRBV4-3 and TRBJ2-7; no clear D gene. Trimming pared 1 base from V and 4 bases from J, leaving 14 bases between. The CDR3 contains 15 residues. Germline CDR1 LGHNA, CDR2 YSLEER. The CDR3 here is CASSQGAAPDYEQYF. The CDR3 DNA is TGCGCCAGCAGCCAAGGGGCCGCACCTGATTACGAGCAGTACTTC.

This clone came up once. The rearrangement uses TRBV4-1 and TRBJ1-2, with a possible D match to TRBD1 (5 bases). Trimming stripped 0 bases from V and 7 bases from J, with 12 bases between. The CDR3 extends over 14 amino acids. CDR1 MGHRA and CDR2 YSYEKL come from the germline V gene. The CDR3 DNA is TGCGCCAGCAGCCAAGAGGGCGGGGGGGGTGGCTACACCTTC. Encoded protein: CASSQEGGGGGYTF.

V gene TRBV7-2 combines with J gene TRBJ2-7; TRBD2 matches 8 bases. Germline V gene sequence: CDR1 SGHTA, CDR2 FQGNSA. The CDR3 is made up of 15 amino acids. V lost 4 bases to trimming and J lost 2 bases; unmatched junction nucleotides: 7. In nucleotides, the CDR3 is TGTGCCAGCAGCTCCGCGGGGGGTAGCACCTACGAGCAGTACTTC. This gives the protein CASSSAGGSTYEQYF.

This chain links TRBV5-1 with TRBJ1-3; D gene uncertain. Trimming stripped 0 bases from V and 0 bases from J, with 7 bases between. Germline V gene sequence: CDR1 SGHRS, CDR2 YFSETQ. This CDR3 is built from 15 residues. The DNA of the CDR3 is TGCGCCAGCAGCTTGGCACCGAGCTCTGGAAACACCATATATTTT. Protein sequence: CASSLAPSSGNTIYF.

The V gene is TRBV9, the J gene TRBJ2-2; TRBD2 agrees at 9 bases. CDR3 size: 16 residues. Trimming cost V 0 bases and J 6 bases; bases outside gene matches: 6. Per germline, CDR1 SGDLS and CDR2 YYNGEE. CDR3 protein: CASSVGVSGSSGELFF. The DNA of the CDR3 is TGTGCCAGCAGCGTAGGTGTTAGCGGGAGCTCCGGGGAGCTGTTTTTT.

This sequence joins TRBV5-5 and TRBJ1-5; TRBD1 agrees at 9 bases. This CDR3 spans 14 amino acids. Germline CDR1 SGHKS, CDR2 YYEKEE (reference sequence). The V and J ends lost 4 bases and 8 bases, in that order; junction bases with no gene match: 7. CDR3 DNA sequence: TGTGCCAGCAGCCCCGGGACAGGGAGAGAGCCCCAGCATTTT. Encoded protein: CASSPGTGREPQHF.

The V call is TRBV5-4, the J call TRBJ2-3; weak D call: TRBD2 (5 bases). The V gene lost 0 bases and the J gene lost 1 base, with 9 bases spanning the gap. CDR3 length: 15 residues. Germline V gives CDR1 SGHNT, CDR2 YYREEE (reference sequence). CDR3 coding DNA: TGTGCCAGCAGCTTGGTGGAGAGGGGCACAGATACGCAGTATTTT. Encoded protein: CASSLVERGTDTQYF.

The CDR3, as DNA: TGTGCCAGCAGTGAAGCGCAGATCGGGAATCAGCCCCAGCATTTT. Translation gives CASSEAQIGNQPQHF. The chain uses TRBV6-1 and TRBJ1-5; D is unresolved. This CDR3 contains 15 residues. V shed 0 bases and J shed 4 bases, with 10 bases lying between them. Germline CDR1 reads MNHNS; CDR2 reads SASEGT.

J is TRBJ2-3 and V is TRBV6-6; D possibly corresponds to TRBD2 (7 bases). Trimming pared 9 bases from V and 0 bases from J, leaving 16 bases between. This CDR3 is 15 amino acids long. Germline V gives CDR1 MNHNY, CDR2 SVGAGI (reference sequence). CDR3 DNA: TGTGCCAGTAGGGGGGGCCTTTTAAGCACAGATACGCAGTATTTT. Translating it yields CASRGGLLSTDTQYF.

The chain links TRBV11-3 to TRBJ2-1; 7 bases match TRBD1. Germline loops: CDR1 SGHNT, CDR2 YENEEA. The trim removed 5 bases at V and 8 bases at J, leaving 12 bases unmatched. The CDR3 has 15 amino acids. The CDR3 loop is CASSENRGRADEQFF. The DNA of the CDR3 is TGTGCCAGCAGCGAGAACAGGGGACGCGCCGATGAGCAGTTCTTC.

The CDR3 DNA reads TGCAGCCCGGACAGGGCTTCTTATGGCTACACCTTC. Translated, it gives CSPDRASYGYTF. The rearrangement uses TRBV29-1 and TRBJ1-2; 8 bases agree with TRBD1. V gave up 8 bases and J gave up 5 bases; unmatched junction bases: 7. CDR1 is SQVTM and CDR2 is ANQGSEA in the germline V gene. The CDR3 loop spans 12 amino acids.

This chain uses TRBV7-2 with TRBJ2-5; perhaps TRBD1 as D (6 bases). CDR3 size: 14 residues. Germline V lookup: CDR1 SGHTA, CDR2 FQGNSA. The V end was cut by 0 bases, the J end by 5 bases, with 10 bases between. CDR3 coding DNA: TGTGCCAGCAGCTTAGCAGGGGGTGCGGAGACCCAGTACTTC. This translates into CASSLAGGAETQYF.

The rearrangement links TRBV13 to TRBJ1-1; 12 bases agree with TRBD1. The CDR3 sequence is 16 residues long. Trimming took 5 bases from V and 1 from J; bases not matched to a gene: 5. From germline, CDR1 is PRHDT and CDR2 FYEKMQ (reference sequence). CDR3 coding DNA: TGTGCCAGCAGCAGGGACAGGGGGCGGACGAACACTGAAGCTTTCTTT. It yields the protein CASSRDRGRTNTEAFF.

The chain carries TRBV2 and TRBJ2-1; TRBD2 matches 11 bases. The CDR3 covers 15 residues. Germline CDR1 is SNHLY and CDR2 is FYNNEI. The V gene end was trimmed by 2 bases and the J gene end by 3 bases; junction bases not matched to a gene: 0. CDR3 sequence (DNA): TGTGCCAGCAGTGAACTAGCGGGGGGCTACAATGAGCAGTTCTTC. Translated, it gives CASSELAGGYNEQFF.

CDR3 amino acids: CAGGTGRIDGYTF. In DNA, the CDR3 is TGTGCTGGAGGGACAGGGAGAATCGATGGCTACACCTTC. V usage is TRBV11-2 and J usage is TRBJ1-2; 9 nucleotides align to TRBD1. The CDR3 sequence is 13 residues long. The germline V gene encodes CDR1 SGHAT and CDR2 FQNNGV.

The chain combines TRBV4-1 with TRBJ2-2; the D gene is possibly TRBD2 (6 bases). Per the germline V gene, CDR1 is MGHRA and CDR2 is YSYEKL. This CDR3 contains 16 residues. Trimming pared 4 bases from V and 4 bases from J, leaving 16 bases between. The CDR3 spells CASSRHPSDGTGELFF. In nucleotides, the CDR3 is TGCGCCAGCAGCCGCCATCCTAGCGACGGCACCGGGGAGCTGTTTTTT.

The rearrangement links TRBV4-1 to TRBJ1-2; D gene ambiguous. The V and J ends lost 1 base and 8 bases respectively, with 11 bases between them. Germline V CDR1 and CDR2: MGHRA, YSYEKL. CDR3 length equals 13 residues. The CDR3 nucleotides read TGCGCCAGCAGCCAAGTGGCGGGCTACGGCTACACCTTC. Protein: CASSQVAGYGYTF.

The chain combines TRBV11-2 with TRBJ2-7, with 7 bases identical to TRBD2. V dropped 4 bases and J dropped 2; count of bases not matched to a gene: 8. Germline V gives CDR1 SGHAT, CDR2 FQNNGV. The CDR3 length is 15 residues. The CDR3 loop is CASSSLAEGTYEQYF. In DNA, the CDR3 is TGTGCCAGCAGCTCTCTAGCGGAGGGGACCTACGAGCAGTACTTC.

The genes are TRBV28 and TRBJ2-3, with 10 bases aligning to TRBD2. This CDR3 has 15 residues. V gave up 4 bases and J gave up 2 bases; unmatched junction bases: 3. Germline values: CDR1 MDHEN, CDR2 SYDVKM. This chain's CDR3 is CASSSGLADTDTQYF. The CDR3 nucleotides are TGTGCCAGCAGTTCCGGACTAGCGGACACAGATACGCAGTATTTT.

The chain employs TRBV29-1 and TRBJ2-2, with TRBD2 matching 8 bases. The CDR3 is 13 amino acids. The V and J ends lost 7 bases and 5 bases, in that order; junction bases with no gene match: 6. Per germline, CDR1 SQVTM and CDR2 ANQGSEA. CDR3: CSGGLAETGELFF. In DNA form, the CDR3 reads TGCAGCGGTGGACTAGCTGAAACCGGGGAGCTGTTTTTT.

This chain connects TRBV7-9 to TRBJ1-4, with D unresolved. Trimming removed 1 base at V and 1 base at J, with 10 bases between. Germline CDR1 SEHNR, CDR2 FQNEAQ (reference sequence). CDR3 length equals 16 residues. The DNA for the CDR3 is TGTGCCAGCAGCTTAGTCGACGAGGGAACTAATGAAAAACTGTTTTTT. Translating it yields CASSLVDEGTNEKLFF.

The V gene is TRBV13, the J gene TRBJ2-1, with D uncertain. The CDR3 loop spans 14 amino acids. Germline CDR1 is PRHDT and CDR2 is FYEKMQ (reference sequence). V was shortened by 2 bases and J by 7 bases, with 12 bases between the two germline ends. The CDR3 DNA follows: TGTGCCAGCAGCTTACTCCGGAGTTGGAATGAGCAGTTCTTC. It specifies CASSLLRSWNEQFF.

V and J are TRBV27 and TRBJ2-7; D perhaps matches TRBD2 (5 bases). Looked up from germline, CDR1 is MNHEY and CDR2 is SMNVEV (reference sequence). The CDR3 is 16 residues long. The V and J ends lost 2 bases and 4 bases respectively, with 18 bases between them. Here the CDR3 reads CASSLSWGEVRYEQYF. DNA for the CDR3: TGTGCCAGCAGTTTAAGTTGGGGAGAGGTAAGATACGAGCAGTACTTC.

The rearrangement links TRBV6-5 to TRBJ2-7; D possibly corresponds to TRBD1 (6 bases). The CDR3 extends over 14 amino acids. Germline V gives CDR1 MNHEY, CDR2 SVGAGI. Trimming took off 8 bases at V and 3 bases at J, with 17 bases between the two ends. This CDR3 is CASRTAQGNYEQYF. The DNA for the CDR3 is TGTGCCAGCCGGACAGCCCAAGGTAACTACGAGCAGTACTTC.

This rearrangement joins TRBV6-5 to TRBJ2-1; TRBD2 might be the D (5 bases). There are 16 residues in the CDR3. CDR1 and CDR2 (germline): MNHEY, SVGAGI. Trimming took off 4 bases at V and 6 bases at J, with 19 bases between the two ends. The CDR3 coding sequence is TGTGCCAGCAGTTCCTACCCGACGGGGTCCGCCAATGAGCAGTTCTTC. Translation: CASSSYPTGSANEQFF.